One and the same sample provided the 20 T cell receptor beta chains below, sequenced in a study of cytomegalovirus exposure and HLA in healthy donors. It was with 60 Vbeta and 13 Jbeta primers that the PCR ran. The table came from immunoSEQ multiplex PCR; TCRdb's copy has only in-frame clones and leaves some out. The sample records 130,000 or so clones, 77% being singletons. Sequenced: PBMCs. The source is a female donor in good health and CMV-seronegative.

The gene calls are TRBV11-2 and TRBJ1-2; no reliable D call. V dropped 0 bases and J dropped 3 bases, with 14 bases sitting between them. The CDR3 spans 16 residues. Germline V CDR1 and CDR2: SGHAT, FQNNGV. This CDR3 is CASSLEGGTRHYGYTF. CDR3 sequence (DNA): TGTGCCAGCAGCTTAGAAGGAGGAACGAGGCACTATGGCTACACCTTC. Full variable domain (rest looked up from reference TRBV11-2 and TRBJ1-2): EAGVAQSPRYKIIEKRQSVAFWCNPISGHATLYWYQQILGQGPKLLIQFQNNGVVDDSQLPKDRFSAERLKGVDSTLKIQPAKLEDSAVYLCASSLEGGTRHYGYTFGSGTRLTVV.

This clone was observed a single time. Here the CDR3 reads CASGPDRGRPGSNQPQHF. The CDR3 nucleotides are TGTGCTAGTGGTCCGGACAGGGGGCGCCCTGGGAGCAATCAGCCCCAGCATTTT. The chain couples TRBV12-5 to TRBJ1-5; the match to TRBD1 covers 11 bases. Trimming cost V 5 bases and J 1 base; bases outside gene matches: 10. Germline-derived CDR1 and CDR2 are LGHNT and FRNRAP. The CDR3 is 18 amino acids. The full variable domain, rest sourced from reference TRBV12-5 and TRBJ1-5, is DARVTQTPRHKVTEMGQEVTMRCQPILGHNTVFWYRQTMMQGLELLAYFRNRAPLDDSGMPKDRFSAEMPDATLATLKIQPSEPRDSAVYFCASGPDRGRPGSNQPQHFGDGTRLSIL.

The V call is TRBV11-2, the J call TRBJ2-3, with a possible D match to TRBD2 (6 bases). This CDR3 contains 12 residues. Germline lookup yields CDR1 SGHAT and CDR2 FQNNGV. Trimming shortened V by 5 bases and J by 4 bases, and 7 bases separated the two germline ends. This CDR3 is CASSPGADTQYF. CDR3 nucleotides: TGTGCCAGCAGCCCGGGGGCAGATACGCAGTATTTT.

The chain has TRBV9 and TRBJ2-2; no reliable D call. V was shortened by 4 bases and J by 1 base, with 8 bases between the two germline ends. In germline, CDR1 is SGDLS, CDR2 YYNGEE. The CDR3 consists of 14 residues. Here the CDR3 reads CASSNSWNTGELFF. As DNA, the CDR3 is TGTGCCAGCAGCAACAGCTGGAACACCGGGGAGCTGTTTTTT. Supplemented by reference TRBV9 and TRBJ2-2, the full variable domain reads DSGVTQTPKHLITATGQRVTLRCSPRSGDLSVYWYQQSLDQGLQFLIQYYNGEERAKGNILERFSAQQFPDLHSELNLSSLELGDSALYFCASSNSWNTGELFFGEGSRLTVL.

The J gene is TRBJ2-1, the V gene TRBV7-3; possibly TRBD2 for D (7 bases). Looked up from germline, CDR1 is SGHTA and CDR2 is FQGTGA. Trimming removed 8 bases from V and 10 bases from J, with 18 bases in between. This CDR3 is built from 13 residues. CDR3 in DNA: TGTGCCAGCGAGGGAGGGGGGCGGAGCGAGCAGTTCTTC. Translating gives CASEGGGRSEQFF.

The chain couples TRBV9 to TRBJ2-3, with D possibly being TRBD1 (6 bases). This CDR3 comprises 14 residues. From germline, CDR1 is SGDLS and CDR2 YYNGEE. V shed 3 bases and J shed 0 bases, with 8 bases lying between them. DNA for the CDR3: TGTGCCAGCAGCGCCAGGGGAAGCACAGATACGCAGTATTTT. It specifies CASSARGSTDTQYF.

The chain joins TRBV9 to TRBJ2-5; the D gene is possibly TRBD2 (6 bases). Trimming pared 4 bases from V and 3 bases from J, leaving 13 bases between. The CDR3 length is 14 residues. From germline, CDR1 is SGDLS and CDR2 YYNGEE. The CDR3 DNA is TGTGCCAGCAGCCCGTCCGGGAGCAAAGAGACCCAGTACTTC. Translation gives CASSPSGSKETQYF.

The V call is TRBV7-9, the J call TRBJ2-7; D call uncertain. V lost 1 base and J 5 bases, leaving 12 bases between the germline ends. The CDR3 runs 14 residues. Germline V lookup: CDR1 SEHNR, CDR2 FQNEAQ (reference sequence). This chain's CDR3 is CASSLDHPRNEQYF. CDR3 DNA: TGTGCCAGCAGCTTAGACCACCCGCGAAACGAGCAGTACTTC.

The chain joins TRBV6-1 to TRBJ1-2, with D possibly TRBD1 on 6 matching bases. This CDR3 is built from 12 residues. Germline V gene sequence: CDR1 MNHNS, CDR2 SASEGT. The ends were cut back, 10 bases at V and 5 bases at J, with 14 bases in the middle. The CDR3 region has the DNA TGTGCCACCACAGGGAATTCATATGGCTACACCTTC. Its protein product is CATTGNSYGYTF.

J is TRBJ1-2 and V is TRBV4-1, with a tentative D call TRBD1 (6 bases). In germline, CDR1 is MGHRA, CDR2 YSYEKL. Trimming pared 0 bases from V and 6 bases from J, leaving 14 bases between. The CDR3 contains 15 residues. CDR3 sequence reads: CASSQDHRDSDGYTF. CDR3 DNA: TGCGCCAGCAGCCAAGATCACAGGGATTCAGATGGCTACACCTTC.

In this sample, this clone turned up a few times. This chain connects TRBV19 to TRBJ2-1; possible D gene TRBD1, 6 bases. CDR3 length: 14 amino acids. The ends were cut back, 7 bases at V and 2 bases at J, with 12 bases in the middle. Per the germline V gene, CDR1 is LNHDA and CDR2 is SQIVND (reference sequence). CDR3 region: CASKIQGTYNEQFF. In DNA form, the CDR3 reads TGTGCCAGTAAGATACAGGGAACCTACAATGAGCAGTTCTTC.

V is TRBV7-9 and J is TRBJ1-2; 8 bases fit TRBD1. Trimming at V came to 6 bases and at J to 2 bases, leaving 11 bases not matched to a gene. Germline V gene lookup returns CDR1 SEHNR and CDR2 FQNEAQ (reference sequence). The CDR3 runs 16 residues. As DNA, the CDR3 is TGTGCCAGCAGTCCCGGGCCAGGGGGCTTGAACTATGGCTACACCTTC. It yields the protein CASSPGPGGLNYGYTF.

This clone has only a few counts. V gene TRBV5-6 combines with J gene TRBJ1-2; D call uncertain. V lost 1 base and J lost 7, with 8 bases in between. There are 12 residues in the CDR3. Germline CDR1 is SGHDT and CDR2 is YYEEEE. CDR3: CASSLSSAGYTF. The CDR3 DNA is TGTGCCAGCAGCTTGTCCAGTGCTGGCTACACCTTC.

The V call is TRBV19, the J call TRBJ2-5; D is possibly TRBD2 (5 bases). With the DNA end fitting TRBJ2-7 better, the J assignment may be wrong. The CDR3 has 15 residues. CDR1 and CDR2 from the germline V gene are LNHDA and SQIVND (reference sequence). The CDR3 DNA is TGTGCCAGTAGTATAGATCCGGCGGGCTCCTACGAGCAGTACTTC. This translates into CASSIDPAGSYEQYF.

The chain employs TRBV7-9 and TRBJ1-6; D gene ambiguous. This CDR3 spans 13 amino acids. Germline CDR1 SEHNR, CDR2 FQNEAQ (reference sequence). Trimming removed 2 bases from V and 10 bases from J, with 9 bases in between. The CDR3 loop reads CASSLPAVSPLHF. The CDR3 DNA is TGTGCCAGCAGCTTACCAGCGGTCTCACCCCTCCACTTT. Together with reference TRBV7-9 and TRBJ1-6, the CDR3 gives the full variable domain: DTGVSQNPRHKITKRGQNVTFRCDPISEHNRLYWYRQTLGQGPEFLTYFQNEAQLEKSRLLSDRFSAERPKGSFSTLEIQRTEQGDSAMYLCASSLPAVSPLHFGNGTRLTVT.

This clone was observed many times. The chain has TRBV6-6 and TRBJ2-7, with 12 nucleotides matching TRBD2. The CDR3 sequence is 14 residues long. The trim removed 8 bases at V and 3 bases at J, leaving 5 bases unmatched. The V gene's germline CDR1 is MNHNY and CDR2 SVGAGI (reference sequence). CDR3 DNA: TGTGCCAGCGGGTTGACTAGCGGGAGCTACGAGCAGTACTTC. Its translation: CASGLTSGSYEQYF.

The CDR3 nucleotides are TGCGCCAGCAGCTTGTTAGGTGAGGGTGGCTACGAGCAGTACTTC. This gives the protein CASSLLGEGGYEQYF. The chain couples TRBV5-1 to TRBJ2-7; a possible D gene is TRBD2 (5 bases). V lost 1 base to trimming and J lost 3 bases, with 14 bases between them. Germline values: CDR1 SGHRS, CDR2 YFSETQ. The CDR3 extends over 15 amino acids.

The chain links TRBV5-6 to TRBJ1-6; no reliable D call. Trimming left V 3 bases short and J 11 bases short, with 15 bases between. The CDR3 totals 14 residues. The germline V gene encodes CDR1 SGHDT and CDR2 YYEEEE. CDR3 in DNA: TGTGCCAGCAGCTCTCGAGTCTTAGTCCCACCCCTCCACTTT. It specifies CASSSRVLVPPLHF.

The chain couples TRBV11-2 to TRBJ1-2; TRBD1 is a possible D gene (5 bases). Germline values: CDR1 SGHAT, CDR2 FQNNGV. Trimming took off 5 bases at V and 2 bases at J, with 18 bases between the two ends. The CDR3 is 16 amino acids. This chain's CDR3 is CASSQEPTGLNYGYTF. DNA of the CDR3: TGTGCCAGCAGCCAAGAACCTACGGGACTGAACTATGGCTACACCTTC.

The V and J genes are TRBV11-2 and TRBJ1-1; a possible D gene is TRBD1 (6 bases). The germline V and J ends were trimmed by 4 bases and 7 bases, with 10 bases remaining between them. The CDR3 totals 12 residues. CDR1 is SGHAT, CDR2 FQNNGV, per germline. CDR3 in amino acids: CASSSWGHEAFF. The CDR3 DNA follows: TGTGCCAGCAGCTCGTGGGGACATGAAGCTTTCTTT.